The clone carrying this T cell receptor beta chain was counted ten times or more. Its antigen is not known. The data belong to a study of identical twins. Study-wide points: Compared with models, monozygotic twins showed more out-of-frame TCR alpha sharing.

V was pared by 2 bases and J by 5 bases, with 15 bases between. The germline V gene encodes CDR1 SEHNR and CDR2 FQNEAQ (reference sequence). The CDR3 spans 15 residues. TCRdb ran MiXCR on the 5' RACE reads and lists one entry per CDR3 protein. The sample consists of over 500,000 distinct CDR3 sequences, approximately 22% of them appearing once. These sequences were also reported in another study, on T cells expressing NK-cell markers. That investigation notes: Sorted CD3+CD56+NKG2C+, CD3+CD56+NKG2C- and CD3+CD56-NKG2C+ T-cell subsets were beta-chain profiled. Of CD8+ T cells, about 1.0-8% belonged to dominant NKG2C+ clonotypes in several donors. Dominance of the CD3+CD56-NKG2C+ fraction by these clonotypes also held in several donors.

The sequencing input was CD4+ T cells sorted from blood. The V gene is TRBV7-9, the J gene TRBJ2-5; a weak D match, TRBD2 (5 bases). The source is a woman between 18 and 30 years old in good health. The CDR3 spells CASSLLSRVWETQYF. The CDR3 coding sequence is TGTGCCAGCAGCTTACTCTCGCGGGTTTGGGAGACCCAGTACTTC. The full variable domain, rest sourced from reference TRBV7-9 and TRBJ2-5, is DTGVSQNPRHKITKRGQNVTFRCDPISEHNRLYWYRQTLGQGPEFLTYFQNEAQLEKSRLLSDRFSAERPKGSFSTLEIQRTEQGDSAMYLCASSLLSRVWETQYFGPGTRLLVL.